The 26 T cell receptor beta chains in this list originate from one sample, sequenced in a study of CD8+CD57+ T cells in acquired aplastic anemia. Genomic DNA, the template, was used for profiling of the TCR beta VDJ and CDR3. TCRdb redid the calling of the reads with MiXCR, one entry per CDR3 protein. Among 100,000 to 130,000 distinct CDR3 sequences listed, approximately 48% were seen once. The sequencing sample was made of sorted CD4+, CD8+, or CD8+CD57+ T cells (not recorded which) from PBMCs. The receptors here all came from a human donor in good health, serving as a control.

The genes are TRBV10-3 and TRBJ2-7; 9 bases align to TRBD1. J was trimmed by 5 bases and V by 4 bases; bases with no gene match: 6. The CDR3 spans 14 residues. Germline loops: CDR1 ENHRY, CDR2 SYGVKD. CDR3 in amino acids: CAISASGQGHEQYF. The CDR3 region has the DNA TGTGCCATCAGTGCCTCGGGACAGGGTCACGAGCAGTACTTC.

This clonotype appeared many times. The genes are TRBV20-1 and TRBJ2-3, with D possibly matching TRBD2 (5 bases). The CDR3 extends over 15 amino acids. The V and J ends lost 1 base and 3 bases respectively, with 14 bases between them. Germline values: CDR1 DFQATT, CDR2 SNEGSKA (reference sequence). CDR3 coding DNA: TGCAGTGCTAGAGTTCTAGCATTAGGGACAGATACGCAGTATTTT. It specifies CSARVLALGTDTQYF.

J is TRBJ2-7 and V is TRBV6-1, with TRBD1 matching 7 bases. The CDR3 length is 16 residues. Germline V gives CDR1 MNHNS, CDR2 SASEGT. Trimming removed 3 bases from V and 2 bases from J; junction bases left unmatched: 10. In DNA, the CDR3 is TGTGCCAGCAGTGACCCGGGACAGAGCCTTACCTACGAGCAGTACTTC. Amino acid sequence: CASSDPGQSLTYEQYF.

This clonotype was seen more than once but under ten times. The chain carries TRBV4-3 and TRBJ2-7, with TRBD1 as a possible D gene (6 bases). Trimming removed 2 bases at V and 6 bases at J, with 14 bases between. Germline V gene data show CDR1 as LGHNA and CDR2 as YSLEER. The CDR3 contains 14 residues. The CDR3 loop is CASSQLAGAAEQYF. The CDR3 DNA sequence: TGCGCCAGCAGCCAACTGGCAGGGGCGGCCGAGCAGTACTTC.

This clonotype has a count of ten or more. The chain recombines TRBV3-1 with TRBJ2-5; no clear D gene. This CDR3 region has 12 residues. The V and J ends lost 4 bases and 2 bases respectively, with 5 bases between them. CDR1 is LGHDT, CDR2 YNNKEL, per germline (reference sequence). The CDR3, as DNA: TGTGCCAGCAGCCTCGGGCAAGAGACCCAGTACTTC. This gives the protein CASSLGQETQYF.

Only one count was recorded for this clonotype. Likely a read error: the CDR3 ends without its conserved phenylalanine or tryptophan. The chain couples TRBV10-1 to TRBJ2-7; D is unresolved. Looked up from germline, CDR1 is WNHNN and CDR2 is SYGVQD (reference sequence). This CDR3 region has 11 residues. The germline V and J ends were trimmed by 5 bases and 2 bases, with 4 bases remaining between them. CDR3 protein: CASSSAYEQYL. In nucleotides, the CDR3 is TGCGCCAGCAGTTCCGCCTACGAGCAGTACCTC.

This clonotype was observed at least ten times. The chain uses TRBV9 and TRBJ2-1, with a possible D match to TRBD2 (6 bases). This CDR3 spans 16 amino acids. The germline CDR1 and CDR2 sequences are SGDLS and YYNGEE. The V gene lost 0 bases and the J gene lost 5 bases, with 15 bases spanning the gap. CDR3: CASSVAGGTLNNEQFF. The CDR3 nucleotides read TGTGCCAGCAGCGTAGCTGGAGGGACTCTAAACAATGAGCAGTTCTTC.

This clonotype was counted a few times. This chain connects TRBV29-1 to TRBJ2-7; TRBD1 aligns across 8 bases. The V gene's germline CDR1 is SQVTM and CDR2 ANQGSEA. The CDR3 sequence is 14 residues long. Trimming removed 7 bases from V and 2 bases from J; junction bases left unmatched: 10. CDR3 in DNA: TGCAGCGCTGTCGCGGACAGGGAGGCCTACGAGCAGTACTTC. Translating it yields CSAVADREAYEQYF.

This chain connects TRBV7-6 to TRBJ1-1, with D hard to call. Trimming took 5 bases from V and 3 from J, leaving 10 bases between them. The CDR3 sequence is 13 residues long. From germline, CDR1 is SGHVS and CDR2 FNYEAQ. The CDR3 nucleotides read TGTGCCAGCAGCCCCGCGGTACACACTGAAGCTTTCTTT. Its translation is CASSPAVHTEAFF.

This clonotype has more than one count but fewer than ten. V gene TRBV10-2 combines with J gene TRBJ1-1; no reliable D call. Germline CDR1 WSHSY, CDR2 SAAADI. The CDR3 has 15 residues. The V and J ends lost 5 bases and 1 base respectively, with 14 bases between them. The DNA for the CDR3 is TGCGCCAGCAGTTGGATAGGGATGACGAACACTGAAGCTTTCTTT. Translated: CASSWIGMTNTEAFF.

The rearrangement uses TRBV19 and TRBJ2-7; a weak D match, TRBD1 (6 bases). CDR3 length equals 13 residues. Germline V gene lookup returns CDR1 LNHDA and CDR2 SQIVND (reference sequence). V lost 8 bases and J 2 bases, leaving 13 bases between the germline ends. The CDR3 spells CASSTGSPYEQYF. The CDR3 DNA follows: TGTGCCAGTTCCACAGGGTCCCCCTACGAGCAGTACTTC.

The V call is TRBV6-2 or TRBV6-3, the J call TRBJ2-7; D is possibly TRBD1 (7 bases). The CDR3 spans 14 residues. The V end lost 8 bases, the J end lost 1 base, and 15 bases lay between the germline ends. Germline values: CDR1 MNHEY, CDR2 SVGEGT. The CDR3 bases are TGTGCCAGCGGAGGGACAGCCTTTTCCTACGAGCAGTACTTC. As protein: CASGGTAFSYEQYF.

In its sample, this clonotype was seen many times. The gene calls are TRBV6-1 and TRBJ2-7; 9 positions agree with TRBD1. Losses at the gene ends were 6 bases for V and 6 bases for J; bases not matched to a gene: 12. Per the germline V gene, CDR1 is MNHNS and CDR2 is SASEGT. The CDR3 runs 15 residues. The CDR3 DNA reads TGTGCCAGCAGAGCGACCGGGACAGGGATGGGCGAGCAGTACTTC. This sequence encodes CASRATGTGMGEQYF.

This clonotype was seen a handful of times. The J gene is TRBJ2-1, the V gene TRBV4-1, with D maybe TRBD1 (5 bases). Germline CDR1 is MGHRA and CDR2 is YSYEKL. The CDR3 loop spans 17 amino acids. Between the trimmed V and J ends, which lost 0 bases and 8 bases, there was a span of 20 bases. CDR3: CASSQEAARALFDEQFF. For the CDR3, the DNA is TGCGCCAGCAGCCAAGAAGCCGCCAGGGCCCTTTTCGATGAGCAGTTCTTC.

The rearrangement joins TRBV7-2 to TRBJ2-1, with a weak D call TRBD2 (5 bases). Trimming shortened V by 9 bases and J by 12 bases, and 12 bases separated the two germline ends. Germline CDR1 is SGHTA and CDR2 is FQGNSA. This CDR3 contains 10 residues. CDR3 protein: CASSHGGQFF. DNA of the CDR3: TGTGCCAGTAGCCACGGAGGGCAGTTCTTC. Drawing the rest from reference TRBV7-2 and TRBJ2-1, the complete variable domain is GAGVSQSPSNKVTEKGKDVELRCDPISGHTALYWYRQSLGQGLEFLIYFQGNSAPDKSGLPSDRFSAERTGGSVSTLTIQRTQQEDSAVYLCASSHGGQFFGPGTRLTVL.

This clonotype occurred many times. The CDR3 is CASSPGRGLTYEQYF. The CDR3, as DNA: TGTGCCAGTAGTCCCGGACGGGGTTTAACCTACGAGCAGTACTTC. The chain links TRBV19 to TRBJ2-7; a possible D gene is TRBD2 (5 bases). The CDR3 has 15 residues. V dropped 5 bases and J dropped 2 bases, with 16 bases sitting between them. CDR1 is LNHDA, CDR2 SQIVND, per germline (reference sequence).

V gene TRBV25-1 combines with J gene TRBJ1-4, with D possibly matching TRBD1 (6 bases). Trimming removed 4 bases at V and 7 bases at J, with 16 bases between. Germline CDR1 reads MGHDK; CDR2 reads SYGVNS. The CDR3 has 15 amino acids. CDR3 amino acids: CASSGGGRVTEKLFF. Written as DNA, the CDR3 is TGTGCCAGCAGTGGGGGGGGCAGGGTGACTGAAAAACTGTTTTTT.

The chain recombines TRBV9 with TRBJ1-2, with D possibly matching TRBD1 (5 bases). CDR3 length: 13 residues. Trimming removed 6 bases at V and 2 bases at J, with 11 bases between. Germline CDR1 reads SGDLS; CDR2 reads YYNGEE. CDR3 coding DNA: TGTGCCAGCAAAAGGGGCCCCAACTATGGCTACACCTTC. Its protein product is CASKRGPNYGYTF.

In its sample, this clonotype was seen many times. The chain combines TRBV12-3 or TRBV12-4 with TRBJ2-5, with D perhaps TRBD1 or TRBD2 (5 bases each). The germline V and J ends were trimmed by 3 bases and 7 bases, with 15 bases remaining between them. The CDR3 sequence is 14 residues long. The CDR3 DNA is TGTGCCAGCAGTTTTTCAGAGGGGTTGGGGACCCAGTACTTC. Protein: CASSFSEGLGTQYF.

This clonotype occurred a few times. The V and J genes are TRBV15 and TRBJ2-5, with TRBD2 matching over 8 bases. The germline CDR1 and CDR2 sequences are LNHNV and YYDKDF (reference sequence). Unmatched junction bases numbered 6, after V lost 1 base and J lost 5 bases. The CDR3 runs to 15 residues. As DNA, the CDR3 is TGTGCCACCAGCAGAGTGGCGGGGGGCAGGGAGACCCAGTACTTC. This gives the protein CATSRVAGGRETQYF.

The rearrangement joins TRBV7-2 to TRBJ2-7; D ambiguous. The length of the CDR3 is 14 residues. Per germline, CDR1 SGHTA and CDR2 FQGNSA. The germline V and J ends were trimmed by 2 bases and 0 bases, with 8 bases remaining between them. The CDR3 DNA follows: TGTGCCAGCAGCTTACAGATTAGCTCCTACGAGCAGTACTTC. As protein: CASSLQISSYEQYF.

The CDR3 DNA follows: TGTGCCAGCATTCGGGACCGACAAGAGACCCAGTACTTC. Translated: CASIRDRQETQYF. The rearrangement joins TRBV2 to TRBJ2-5; D could derive from TRBD1 or TRBD2 (5 bases each). Germline V gene sequence: CDR1 SNHLY, CDR2 FYNNEI. The CDR3 is 13 amino acids. Trimming stripped 7 bases from V and 2 bases from J, with 11 bases between.

This chain links TRBV6-2 or TRBV6-3 with TRBJ2-1, with D possibly called TRBD1 or TRBD2 (6 bases each). The germline gives CDR1 MNHEY, CDR2 SVGEGT. Trimming shortened V by 1 base and J by 0 bases, and 10 bases separated the two germline ends. The CDR3 totals 16 residues. CDR3 nucleotides: TGTGCCAGCAGTTACTGGGGGGCCGACTCCTACAATGAGCAGTTCTTC. It is translated as CASSYWGADSYNEQFF.

On this clonotype: A much larger clonotype is one base distant, so this may be a read error. The chain joins TRBV18 to TRBJ1-1; D uncertain. The CDR3 runs to 13 residues. Germline CDR1 is KGHSH and CDR2 is LQKENI. CDR3 nucleotide sequence: TGTGCCAGCCCACCACCTGGCCACGTTGAAGCTTTCTTT. It encodes CASPPPGHVEAFF.

About this clonotype itself: One end of the junction does not line up with germline, which may come from a read error. J is TRBJ2-7 and V is TRBV29-1, with D possibly matching TRBD1 (6 bases). CDR3 length equals 11 residues. CDR1 SQVTM and CDR2 ANQGSEA come from the germline V gene. For the CDR3, the DNA is TGCGGCGTTGTGTCAGGGGCCGGGCAGTACTTC. Amino acids: CGVVSGAGQYF.

Worth noting for this clonotype: The CDR3 carries no conserved terminal phenylalanine or tryptophan, so it likely arises from a read error. The chain employs TRBV19 and TRBJ2-7; D is possibly TRBD2 (7 bases). CDR3 length equals 15 residues. V dropped 3 bases and J dropped 2 bases, with 14 bases sitting between them. CDR1 is LNHDA and CDR2 is SQIVND in the germline V gene (reference sequence). This CDR3 reads CASSMGGGTTYEQYL. CDR3 in DNA: TGTGCCAGTAGTATGGGAGGGGGGACAACCTACGAGCAGTACCTC.